The 8 T cell receptor beta chains below come from one sample, sequenced in a study of regulatory T cells in long-lasting Graves disease (dated by TCRdb to the early 2020s). The label giving this sample's time point can be read as: persistent/refractory GD, antithyroid drugs over 5 years with positive TRAb. RNA was extracted from PBMCs in TRIzol for both TCR sequencing and RNA sequencing. The library was produced with multiplex PCR. The listed sequencing device is Illumina HiSeq 4000. To build TCR beta libraries, CDR3 regions were amplified by Arm-PCR using iRepertoire HTBI primers. TCRdb itself trimmed the public reads at Q25 with fastp, ran MiXCR and retained productive beta chains. Every distinct CDR3 protein forms one entry, paired with its most common genes and DNA. This sample comprises some 420,000 distinct CDR3 sequences, approximately 23% of them detected only once. Of the sample, 13% is held by the ten largest clones.

The sequencing here drew on peripheral blood mononuclear cells (PBMCs), taken when the disease was refractory, from a patient treated with antithyroid drugs. These receptors all come from a female donor with Graves disease.

This clonotype was detected many times. The chain uses TRBV7-2 and TRBJ1-2; D gene uncertain. The CDR3 is 15 amino acids. The germline CDR1 and CDR2 sequences are SGHTA and FQGNSA. Trimming took 5 bases from V and 0 from J, leaving 13 bases between them. In DNA form, the CDR3 reads TGTGCCAGCAGCGGGCTGGGGATCACTAACTATGGCTACACCTTC. It codes for CASSGLGITNYGYTF.

This clonotype has at least ten counts. V usage is TRBV28 and J usage is TRBJ1-1; the match to TRBD1 covers 7 bases. V shed 7 bases and J 3 bases; nucleotides not matched to a gene: 14. There are 16 residues in the CDR3. Germline lookup yields CDR1 MDHEN and CDR2 SYDVKM. The CDR3 DNA reads as TGTGCCAGCACAGACCCAGGGGGAAGGGGTTACACTGAAGCTTTCTTT. It yields the protein CASTDPGGRGYTEAFF.

The chain uses TRBV25-1 and TRBJ1-1; D gene unclear. V was pared by 7 bases and J by 0 bases, with 12 bases between. Per germline, CDR1 MGHDK and CDR2 SYGVNS. The CDR3 runs to 14 residues. CDR3 DNA: TGTGCCAGCACCGGGAGGCTTCTGAACACTGAAGCTTTCTTT. Its protein is CASTGRLLNTEAFF. Using reference TRBV25-1 and TRBJ1-1 for the parts outside the CDR3, the full variable domain is EADIYQTPRYLVIGTGKKITLECSQTMGHDKMYWYQQDPGMELHLIHYSYGVNSTEKGDLSSESTVSRIRTEHFPLTLESARPSHTSQYLCASTGRLLNTEAFFGQGTRLTVV.

This clonotype was seen at least ten times. The V call is TRBV16, the J call TRBJ1-4, with 12 bases aligning to TRBD1. This CDR3 has 14 residues. The germline V gene encodes CDR1 KGHSY and CDR2 FQNENV. V trimming: 5 bases; J trimming: 13 bases; junction bases outside the gene matches: 8. The CDR3 region has the DNA TGTGCCAGCAGCGACGGGACAGGGGGCAGTCGACTGTTTTTT. Amino acids: CASSDGTGGSRLFF.

The table lists this clonotype with a few counts. This chain connects TRBV27 to TRBJ1-1; the D is unclear. Germline CDR1 is MNHEY and CDR2 is SMNVEV (reference sequence). V lost 7 bases, J lost 7 bases, and 10 bases lay in between. There are 11 residues in the CDR3. The CDR3 is CASTRAGEAFF. The DNA for the CDR3 is TGTGCCAGCACCCGAGCCGGTGAAGCTTTCTTT.

This clonotype has ten or more counts. This sequence joins TRBV28 and TRBJ2-2; D is possibly TRBD1 (6 bases). V lost 6 bases and J lost 4, with 9 bases in between. This CDR3 has 13 amino acids. CDR1 MDHEN and CDR2 SYDVKM come from the germline V gene. The CDR3 DNA is TGTGCCAGCAGCACGGACAGCACCGGGGAGCTGTTTTTT. It codes for CASSTDSTGELFF.

This clonotype was counted at least ten times. This chain links TRBV11-2 with TRBJ1-4; 9 bases fit TRBD1. The ends lost 4 bases at V and 4 bases at J; junction bases unmatched: 7. The CDR3 extends over 16 amino acids. Germline loops: CDR1 SGHAT, CDR2 FQNNGV. The CDR3 region is CASSSRDRAYNEKLFF. Here the CDR3 DNA reads TGTGCCAGCAGCTCCCGGGACAGGGCGTATAATGAAAAACTGTTTTTT.

Ten or more counts support this clonotype. This chain links TRBV15 with TRBJ1-2; D is unclear. CDR3 length: 15 amino acids. Germline V lookup: CDR1 LNHNV, CDR2 YYDKDF (reference sequence). Trimming shortened V by 3 bases and J by 2 bases, and 13 bases separated the two germline ends. The CDR3 loop is CATSSDGRQNYGYTF. The CDR3 coding sequence is TGTGCCACCAGCAGTGATGGACGGCAGAACTATGGCTACACCTTC.